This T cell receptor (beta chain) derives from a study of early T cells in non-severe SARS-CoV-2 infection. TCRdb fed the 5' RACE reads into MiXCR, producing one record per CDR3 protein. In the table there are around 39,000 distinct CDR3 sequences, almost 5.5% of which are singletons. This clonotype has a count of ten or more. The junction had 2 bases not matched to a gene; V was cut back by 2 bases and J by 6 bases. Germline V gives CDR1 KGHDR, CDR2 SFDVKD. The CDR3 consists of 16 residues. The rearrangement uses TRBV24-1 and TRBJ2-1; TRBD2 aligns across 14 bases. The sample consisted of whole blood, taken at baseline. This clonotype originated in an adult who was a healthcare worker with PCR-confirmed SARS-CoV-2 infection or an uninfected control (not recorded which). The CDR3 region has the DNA TGTGCCACCAGTGATTCGGGACTAGCGGGAGTCAATGAGCAGTTCTTC. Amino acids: CATSDSGLAGVNEQFF.